The 30 T cell receptor beta chains given below trace back to one sample, sequenced in a study of blood T cell repertoires in COVID-19. Sequenced by immunoSEQ multiplex PCR; TCRdb stores in-frame clones only, minus some. This table has 250,000 or so clones, about 88% appearing once. Sequenced: peripheral blood. The receptors originated from a young man with active or convalescent COVID-19.

The J gene is TRBJ2-7, the V gene TRBV9; TRBD2 is a possible D gene (6 bases). Germline V CDR1 and CDR2: SGDLS, YYNGEE. The CDR3 contains 14 residues. Trimming left V 3 bases short and J 4 bases short, with 14 bases between. The CDR3 reads CASSAEPGVYEQYF. The CDR3 DNA follows: TGTGCCAGCAGCGCCGAGCCGGGGGTTTACGAGCAGTACTTC.

The rearrangement uses TRBV18 and TRBJ1-4, with D unresolved. V lost 6 bases and J lost 3, with 11 bases in between. The CDR3 runs to 14 residues. CDR1 and CDR2 from the germline V gene are KGHSH and LQKENI. CDR3 sequence (DNA): TGTGCCAGCTCGAAAGGTGCGGCTAATGAAAAACTGTTTTTT. It codes for CASSKGAANEKLFF.

The chain carries TRBV4-1 and TRBJ2-7; TRBD1 matches at 7 bases. The germline V gene has CDR1 MGHRA and CDR2 YSYEKL. The CDR3 contains 18 residues. V was pared by 4 bases and J by 3 bases, with 18 bases of the junction left unmatched. The chain's CDR3 is CASSPGRLGQTRSYEQYF. CDR3 bases: TGCGCCAGCAGCCCAGGACGGCTGGGACAGACACGGAGCTACGAGCAGTACTTC.

The chain links TRBV7-8 to TRBJ2-7; 7 bases align to TRBD1. V trimming: 6 bases; J trimming: 5 bases; junction bases outside the gene matches: 10. The germline V gene has CDR1 SGHVS and CDR2 FQNEAQ. The CDR3 is made up of 14 amino acids. CDR3 DNA: TGTGCCAGCAGTCCCGACAGGGTTCTCCACGAGCAGTACTTC. This gives the protein CASSPDRVLHEQYF.

The chain links TRBV19 to TRBJ1-2, with 9 bases matching TRBD1. V lost 5 bases, J lost 4 bases, and 5 bases stayed unmatched. Germline CDR1 and CDR2: LNHDA and SQIVND (reference sequence). The CDR3 is 14 residues long. CDR3 DNA: TGTGCCAGTAGTGGGACAGGGAATCTCTATGGCTACACCTTC. This codes for CASSGTGNLYGYTF.

The CDR3 loop reads CASSPRTGVSQPQHF. The CDR3 DNA sequence: TGTGCCAGCAGCCCTAGGACAGGGGTTAGTCAGCCCCAGCATTTT. The V call is TRBV7-2, the J call TRBJ1-5; 9 bases agree with TRBD1. The ends lost 5 bases at V and 6 bases at J; junction bases unmatched: 8. CDR1 and CDR2 from the germline V gene are SGHTA and FQGNSA. CDR3 length: 15 amino acids.

The rearrangement joins TRBV10-1 to TRBJ2-7; possibly TRBD2 for D (7 bases). V was clipped by 6 bases and J by 3 bases, with 12 bases between them. Germline CDR1 WNHNN, CDR2 SYGVQD (reference sequence). The CDR3 is 13 residues long. The CDR3 sequence is CASSGGPHYEQYF. The CDR3 DNA follows: TGCGCCAGCAGCGGGGGGCCCCACTACGAGCAGTACTTC.

The chain is built from TRBV30 and TRBJ2-5, with 10 bases identical to TRBD1. V trimming: 2 bases; J trimming: 4 bases; junction bases outside the gene matches: 4. In germline, CDR1 is GTSNPN, CDR2 SVGIG (reference sequence). The CDR3 contains 14 residues. The CDR3 loop reads CAWSTTGGAETQYF. Written as DNA, the CDR3 is TGTGCCTGGAGTACGACAGGGGGCGCAGAGACCCAGTACTTC. Supplemented by reference TRBV30 and TRBJ2-5, the full variable domain reads SQTIHQWPATLVQPVGSPLSLECTVEGTSNPNLYWYRQAAGRGLQLLFYSVGIGQISSEVPQNLSASRPQDRQFILSSKKLLLSDSGFYLCAWSTTGGAETQYFGPGTRLLVL.

This rearrangement joins TRBV19 to TRBJ1-2; D not resolved. V lost 3 bases, J lost 2 bases, and 13 bases lay in between. Germline CDR1 reads LNHDA; CDR2 reads SQIVND (reference sequence). There are 15 residues in the CDR3. Written as DNA, the CDR3 is TGTGCCAGTAGTATGAACAGCCTGCTCAACTATGGCTACACCTTC. Translating it yields CASSMNSLLNYGYTF.

The V and J genes are TRBV5-6 and TRBJ2-2; D gene ambiguous. Trimming cost V 2 bases and J 10 bases, with 9 bases left between them. CDR1 and CDR2 from the germline V gene are SGHDT and YYEEEE. The CDR3 spans 12 residues. The CDR3 spells CASSFGFAELFF. CDR3 sequence (DNA): TGTGCCAGCAGCTTTGGCTTCGCGGAGCTGTTTTTT.

The chain has TRBV5-4 and TRBJ1-2; 7 positions agree with TRBD1. Germline V gene sequence: CDR1 SGHNT, CDR2 YYREEE (reference sequence). CDR3 length: 14 amino acids. Trimming took 5 bases from V and 4 from J; bases not matched to a gene: 8. For the CDR3, the DNA is TGTGCCAGCAGTTTTTTCGGGACAGCCTATGGCTACACCTTC. Translation gives CASSFFGTAYGYTF.

This chain links TRBV2 with TRBJ2-7, with 8 positions matching TRBD1. The V gene end was trimmed by 1 base and the J gene end by 2 bases; junction bases not matched to a gene: 4. The CDR3 runs to 15 residues. Germline values: CDR1 SNHLY, CDR2 FYNNEI. The CDR3 nucleotides are TGTGCCAGCAGTGAAGGGCAGGGGGCAGCCTACGAGCAGTACTTC. Translated, it gives CASSEGQGAAYEQYF.

CDR3 residues: CASSRVRVTYYNEQFF. For the CDR3, the DNA is TGTGCCAGCAGCCGCGTCAGGGTTACGTACTACAATGAGCAGTTCTTC. The chain carries TRBV3-1 (or the pseudogene TRBV3-2) and TRBJ2-1, with D maybe TRBD1 (5 bases). Germline CDR1 is LGHDT and CDR2 is YNNKEL (reference sequence). Trimming removed 4 bases at V and 3 bases at J, with 16 bases between. The length of the CDR3 is 16 residues.

The chain joins TRBV14 to TRBJ1-5, with a possible D match to TRBD1 (6 bases). Trimming took 1 base from V and 6 from J, leaving 10 bases between them. Germline CDR1 and CDR2: SGHDN and FVKESK. CDR3 length equals 14 residues. The CDR3: CASSQAGAVQPQHF. CDR3 coding DNA: TGTGCCAGCAGCCAAGCAGGGGCCGTTCAGCCCCAGCATTTT.

This chain links TRBV14 with TRBJ2-5; 9 positions match TRBD2. Losses at the gene ends were 0 bases for V and 5 bases for J; bases not matched to a gene: 16. Germline lookup yields CDR1 SGHDN and CDR2 FVKESK. The CDR3 loop spans 19 amino acids. CDR3 in amino acids: CASSQEGTSRAWGEETQYF. The CDR3 DNA sequence: TGTGCCAGCAGCCAAGAAGGGACTAGCCGCGCGTGGGGAGAGGAGACCCAGTACTTC.

The chain combines TRBV20-1 with TRBJ1-2; perhaps TRBD1 as D (5 bases). The CDR3 totals 11 residues. CDR1 and CDR2 (germline): DFQATT, SNEGSKA (reference sequence). V dropped 3 bases and J dropped 8 bases, with 10 bases sitting between them. DNA for the CDR3: TGCAGTGCTAGTCTCCAGGGCGGCTACACCTTC. Amino acid sequence: CSASLQGGYTF.

The V and J genes are TRBV30 and TRBJ1-2; TRBD1 aligns across 11 bases. The CDR3 consists of 14 residues. V was pared by 1 base and J by 6 bases, with 4 bases of the junction left unmatched. Germline CDR1 GTSNPN, CDR2 SVGIG (reference sequence). CDR3 in amino acids: CAWSEGQGANGYTF. DNA for the CDR3: TGTGCCTGGAGTGAAGGACAGGGGGCCAATGGCTACACCTTC. The full variable domain, its missing parts supplied by reference TRBV30 and TRBJ1-2, is SQTIHQWPATLVQPVGSPLSLECTVEGTSNPNLYWYRQAAGRGLQLLFYSVGIGQISSEVPQNLSASRPQDRQFILSSKKLLLSDSGFYLCAWSEGQGANGYTFGSGTRLTVV.

The chain joins TRBV5-1 to TRBJ2-5; no definite D call. Looked up from germline, CDR1 is SGHRS and CDR2 is YFSETQ. Trimming cost V 2 bases and J 0 bases, with 8 bases left between them. The CDR3 has 14 residues. CDR3 loop: CASSFTNYQETQYF. DNA of the CDR3: TGCGCCAGCAGCTTTACTAACTACCAAGAGACCCAGTACTTC. The full variable domain, rest sourced from reference TRBV5-1 and TRBJ2-5, is KAGVTQTPRYLIKTRGQQVTLSCSPISGHRSVSWYQQTPGQGLQFLFEYFSETQRNKGNFPGRFSGRQFSNSRSEMNVSTLELGDSALYLCASSFTNYQETQYFGPGTRLLVL.

The chain links TRBV6-6 to TRBJ1-1; the D is unclear. CDR1 and CDR2 from the germline V gene are MNHNY and SVGAGI (reference sequence). Trimming shortened V by 6 bases and J by 4 bases, and 12 bases separated the two germline ends. CDR3 size: 13 residues. CDR3 protein: CASSWAGSTEAFF. The CDR3 DNA reads TGTGCCAGCAGCTGGGCGGGGAGCACTGAAGCTTTCTTT.

The J gene is TRBJ2-5, the V gene TRBV6-2 or TRBV6-3; 8 bases are a match to TRBD1. Germline CDR1 MNHEY, CDR2 SVGEGT. Unmatched junction bases numbered 6, after V lost 0 bases and J lost 3 bases. The CDR3 spans 16 residues. CDR3: CASSYSAGGREETQYF. The CDR3 DNA sequence: TGTGCCAGCAGTTACTCAGCAGGGGGCCGGGAAGAGACCCAGTACTTC.

The chain is built from TRBV3-1 (or the pseudogene TRBV3-2) and TRBJ1-1; D remains unclear. V lost 0 bases and J lost 0, with 8 bases in between. Germline assignment: CDR1 LGHDT and CDR2 YNNKEL (reference sequence). The CDR3 has 15 residues. Here the CDR3 reads CASSQDITLNTEAFF. The CDR3 coding sequence is TGTGCCAGCAGCCAAGACATCACATTGAACACTGAAGCTTTCTTT.

This rearrangement joins TRBV3-1 (or the pseudogene TRBV3-2) to TRBJ1-4, with TRBD1 matching over 7 bases. Germline V gene data show CDR1 as LGHDT and CDR2 as YNNKEL (reference sequence). CDR3 size: 15 residues. V lost 4 bases, J lost 3 bases, and 5 bases stayed unmatched. The CDR3 nucleotides read TGTGCCAGCAGCCCAAGGACAGGCTCTAATGAAAAACTGTTTTTT. This encodes CASSPRTGSNEKLFF.

The chain links TRBV20-1 to TRBJ2-6; possible D gene TRBD2, 6 bases. V was cut by 3 bases and J by 5 bases, with 20 bases left in between. Germline V gives CDR1 DFQATT, CDR2 SNEGSKA (reference sequence). The CDR3 is 17 residues long. CDR3 loop: CSASGRGGLLWANVLTF. In DNA, the CDR3 is TGCAGTGCTAGTGGGCGGGGTGGACTACTCTGGGCCAACGTCCTGACTTTC.

The chain joins TRBV9 to TRBJ2-3; TRBD2 matches 10 bases. V lost 3 bases and J lost 0; bases outside the gene matches: 7. In germline, CDR1 is SGDLS, CDR2 YYNGEE. The CDR3 totals 17 residues. The chain's CDR3 is CASSGRLAGQSTDTQYF. The CDR3 DNA sequence: TGTGCCAGCAGCGGTCGACTAGCGGGCCAAAGCACAGATACGCAGTATTTT. Using reference TRBV9 and TRBJ2-3 for the parts outside the CDR3, the full variable domain is DSGVTQTPKHLITATGQRVTLRCSPRSGDLSVYWYQQSLDQGLQFLIQYYNGEERAKGNILERFSAQQFPDLHSELNLSSLELGDSALYFCASSGRLAGQSTDTQYFGPGTRLTVL.

The chain links TRBV5-1 to TRBJ1-6, with D hard to call. CDR1 SGHRS and CDR2 YFSETQ come from the germline V gene. The CDR3 has 15 residues. Trimming removed 0 bases at V and 7 bases at J, with 11 bases between. DNA for the CDR3: TGCGCCAGCAGCTTGGAGGCAGGCGTGAATTCACCCCTCCACTTT. Its translation: CASSLEAGVNSPLHF.

V and J are TRBV7-9 and TRBJ2-4; the match to TRBD2 covers 10 bases. CDR1 and CDR2 (germline): SEHNR, FQNEAQ (reference sequence). This CDR3 comprises 16 residues. V shed 1 base, J shed 5 bases, and the junction held 5 bases outside the gene matches. DNA of the CDR3: TGTGCCAGCAGCTTAGGGTCTAGCGGGGGACAAAACATTCAGTACTTC. Amino acids: CASSLGSSGGQNIQYF.

The table lists this clone with a few counts. J is TRBJ2-5 and V is TRBV19, with D unresolved. V shed 4 bases and J shed 0 bases, with 9 bases lying between them. CDR1 and CDR2 from the germline V gene are LNHDA and SQIVND (reference sequence). The CDR3 is made up of 14 amino acids. The CDR3 sequence: CASSNTVYQETQYF. Here the CDR3 DNA reads TGTGCCAGTAGTAATACAGTTTACCAAGAGACCCAGTACTTC. The full variable domain, rest sourced from reference TRBV19 and TRBJ2-5, is DGGITQSPKYLFRKEGQNVTLSCEQNLNHDAMYWYRQDPGQGLRLIYYSQIVNDFQKGDIAEGYSVSREKKESFPLTVTSAQKNPTAFYLCASSNTVYQETQYFGPGTRLLVL.

This clone was recorded only once. This chain links TRBV6-1 with TRBJ2-3, with D unclear. Looked up from germline, CDR1 is MNHNS and CDR2 is SASEGT. The V end was cut by 1 base, the J end by 12 bases, with 11 bases between. This CDR3 comprises 12 residues. DNA for the CDR3: TGTGCCAGCAGTGAAGGAGGTCTGGATCAGTATTTT. Translating it yields CASSEGGLDQYF.

The chain carries TRBV12-3 or TRBV12-4 and TRBJ1-2; possible D gene TRBD1, 5 bases. Deletions cut 5 bases from V and 6 bases from J, with 10 bases between. This CDR3 spans 12 amino acids. For the CDR3, the DNA is TGTGCCAGCAGTAGGGACTTCCATGGCTACACCTTC. This encodes CASSRDFHGYTF.

A single count supports this clone. The V and J genes are TRBV9 and TRBJ2-2; D is perhaps TRBD1 (5 bases). The CDR3 is 13 amino acids. V was cut by 3 bases and J by 6 bases, with 9 bases left in between. Germline loops: CDR1 SGDLS, CDR2 YYNGEE. CDR3 residues: CASSARGSGELFF. As DNA, the CDR3 is TGTGCCAGCAGCGCTAGGGGCTCCGGGGAGCTGTTTTTT.